The sequence of this T cell receptor beta chain was determined in a study of CD8 T cells in ankylosing spondylitis. Broader study findings: A motif of roughly eight highly homologous TCR beta variants was seen as apparently characteristic of ankylosing spondylitis blood.

This clonotype was found a few times. Its cognate antigen is unknown. The trim removed 5 bases at V and 3 bases at J, leaving 7 bases unmatched. This CDR3 is 15 amino acids long. CDR1 SGHVS and CDR2 FQNEAQ come from the germline V gene. TCRdb ran MiXCR on the 5' RACE reads and lists one entry per CDR3 protein. The table includes roughly 440,000 distinct CDR3 sequences, roughly a sixth detected once. The clonotype originates from a male donor with ankylosing spondylitis. Sample: blood, either unsorted or a sorted T cell fraction (not recorded which). V gene TRBV7-8 combines with J gene TRBJ1-3, with 7 bases aligning to TRBD1. This chain's CDR3 is CASSLTGTDGNTIYF. Written as DNA, the CDR3 is TGTGCCAGCAGCCTCACAGGGACAGATGGAAACACCATATATTTT.